Below are 21 T cell receptor beta chains sequenced from a single sample in a study of T cell responses to AZD1222 COVID-19 vaccine. Produced via immunoSEQ multiplex PCR; TCRdb's table is partial and in-frame only. The data contain around 150,000 clones, 80% to 95% of them seen just once; the ten biggest clones take up 3.2%. Sequencing was performed on peripheral blood, taken 28 days after the second AZD1222 dose. Every receptor here comes from an adult who received the AZD1222 COVID-19 vaccine.

The J gene is TRBJ2-1, the V gene TRBV5-6; TRBD1 might be the D (6 bases). This CDR3 has 14 amino acids. Germline V gene data show CDR1 as SGHDT and CDR2 as YYEEEE. V was cut by 4 bases and J by 8 bases, with 16 bases left in between. The CDR3 sequence: CASSPSGQNDEQFF. Written as DNA, the CDR3 is TGTGCCAGCAGCCCGAGCGGACAGAACGATGAGCAGTTCTTC.

CDR3 DNA: TGTGCCATCAGGCCAGGGGGGGGGCGTGAAAAACTGTTTTTT. Protein product: CAIRPGGGREKLFF. The V and J genes are TRBV10-3 and TRBJ1-4, with 7 bases matching TRBD1. The CDR3 consists of 14 residues. Germline values: CDR1 ENHRY, CDR2 SYGVKD. The V and J ends lost 6 bases and 7 bases, in that order; junction bases with no gene match: 8.

The rearrangement uses TRBV7-9 and TRBJ1-1; D remains unclear. The germline V gene encodes CDR1 SEHNR and CDR2 FQNEAQ (reference sequence). With 7 bases removed from V and 1 base from J, the gap between germline ends came to 10 bases. There are 13 residues in the CDR3. The CDR3 DNA follows: TGTGCCAGCACCGACACGCCGAACACTGAAGCTTTCTTT. This sequence encodes CASTDTPNTEAFF. Variable domain in full (rest from reference TRBV7-9 and TRBJ1-1): DTGVSQNPRHKITKRGQNVTFRCDPISEHNRLYWYRQTLGQGPEFLTYFQNEAQLEKSRLLSDRFSAERPKGSFSTLEIQRTEQGDSAMYLCASTDTPNTEAFFGQGTRLTVV.

Here the CDR3 DNA reads TGTGCCAGCAGTGAGTTTAGGACCCTTGCGGGAGTCGAGAATGAGCAGTTCTTC. It is translated as CASSEFRTLAGVENEQFF. J is TRBJ2-1 and V is TRBV6-1, with 7 bases aligning to TRBD2. This CDR3 is 18 amino acids long. V lost 3 bases to trimming and J lost 7 bases; unmatched junction nucleotides: 18. Germline V gives CDR1 MNHNS, CDR2 SASEGT.

The V and J genes are TRBV21-1 and TRBJ2-5; the D call of TRBD1 is as the table states it, not checked on the DNA. TRBV21-1 is a documented pseudogene. The CDR3 runs 19 residues. The CDR3 protein is CASSKNGSCEWGHKETQYF. The CDR3 nucleotides are TGTGCCAGCAGCAAAAATGGTTCCTGTGAATGGGGACACAAAGAGACCCAGTACTTC.

The gene calls are TRBV3-1 (or the pseudogene TRBV3-2) and TRBJ2-7; 9 bases agree with TRBD1. CDR1 and CDR2 from the germline V gene are LGHDT and YNNKEL (reference sequence). This CDR3 comprises 20 residues. V lost 0 bases, J lost 8 bases, and 23 bases stayed unmatched. The CDR3 DNA sequence: TGTGCCAGCAGCCAAGATCGTCCGCCTTCATACAGGGGGCGCGGTCCCAAGCAGTACTTC. Encoded protein: CASSQDRPPSYRGRGPKQYF.

J is TRBJ2-5 and V is TRBV29-1; 7 positions agree with TRBD2. The CDR3 contains 15 residues. CDR1 is SQVTM, CDR2 ANQGSEA, per germline. The trim removed 8 bases at V and 2 bases at J, leaving 14 bases unmatched. CDR3 bases: TGCAGCCCTGTCCTGGCTAGCGGACCTCAAGAGACCCAGTACTTC. It codes for CSPVLASGPQETQYF.

This chain links TRBV21-1 with TRBJ1-1; the table's TRBD1 call for D was not verified on the DNA. TRBV21-1 constitutes a pseudogene. The CDR3 totals 17 residues. The CDR3 spells CASSKEGQGEGNTEAFF. CDR3 sequence (DNA): TGTGCCAGCAGCAAAGAGGGTCAGGGGGAAGGGAACACTGAAGCTTTCTTT.

This chain uses TRBV6-5 with TRBJ1-3; D unresolved. This CDR3 has 13 amino acids. CDR1 is MNHEY and CDR2 is SVGAGI in the germline V gene. Trimming removed 7 bases at V and 0 bases at J, with 7 bases between. CDR3: CASTRTSGNTIYF. CDR3 in DNA: TGTGCCAGCACGAGGACCTCTGGAAACACCATATATTTT.

V and J are TRBV27 and TRBJ1-2; no firm D call. V was cut by 10 bases and J by 8 bases, with 14 bases left in between. CDR1 MNHEY and CDR2 SMNVEV come from the germline V gene (reference sequence). This CDR3 is built from 11 residues. CDR3 residues: CATKRDRGYTF. The CDR3 region has the DNA TGTGCCACCAAGAGGGATAGAGGCTACACCTTC.

The rearrangement uses TRBV19 and TRBJ2-5; no clear D. The CDR3 sequence is 15 residues long. The V end lost 6 bases, the J end lost 1 base, and 15 bases lay between the germline ends. The V gene's germline CDR1 is LNHDA and CDR2 SQIVND (reference sequence). CDR3 DNA sequence: TGTGCCAGTAGCCCCGACAATGACCCCCAAGAGACCCAGTACTTC. It encodes CASSPDNDPQETQYF.

This clone was detected a few times. This chain uses TRBV7-9 with TRBJ1-2; the match to TRBD1 covers 8 bases. Trimming cost V 2 bases and J 2 bases; bases outside gene matches: 4. The CDR3 extends over 15 amino acids. CDR1 and CDR2 (germline): SEHNR, FQNEAQ (reference sequence). The CDR3 protein is CASSLSGGLNYGYTF. The CDR3 nucleotides are TGTGCCAGCAGCTTATCAGGGGGCCTCAACTATGGCTACACCTTC.

The rearrangement links TRBV7-2 to TRBJ1-2; a weak D match, TRBD1 (5 bases). CDR3 length equals 16 residues. The germline CDR1 and CDR2 sequences are SGHTA and FQGNSA. V was clipped by 2 bases and J by 6 bases, with 19 bases between them. CDR3 in amino acids: CASSLRWGVGEDGYTF. DNA for the CDR3: TGTGCCAGCAGCTTACGGTGGGGAGTAGGGGAGGATGGCTACACCTTC.

The rearrangement joins TRBV2 to TRBJ1-5; 10 bases map to TRBD1. This CDR3 region has 18 residues. The germline V gene encodes CDR1 SNHLY and CDR2 FYNNEI. The ends lost 5 bases at V and 2 bases at J; junction bases unmatched: 12. The CDR3 nucleotides are TGTGCCAGCAGTTATCAATCGGGACAGGGGCTGGGCAATCAGCCCCAGCATTTT. As protein: CASSYQSGQGLGNQPQHF.

The chain recombines TRBV28 with TRBJ2-3; D is unresolved. The V end was cut by 2 bases, the J end by 4 bases, with 7 bases between. The CDR3 is made up of 13 amino acids. CDR1 is MDHEN, CDR2 SYDVKM, per germline. CDR3 sequence reads: CASSLTSPDTQYF. The CDR3 bases are TGTGCCAGCAGTTTAACCAGTCCAGATACGCAGTATTTT.

V is TRBV3-1 (or the pseudogene TRBV3-2) and J is TRBJ2-5; D uncertain. Germline V gene data show CDR1 as LGHDT and CDR2 as YNNKEL (reference sequence). The CDR3 is 12 amino acids. The V end was cut by 0 bases, the J end by 4 bases, with 3 bases between. The CDR3 region has the DNA TGTGCCAGCAGCCAAGATATAGAGACCCAGTACTTC. Its translation: CASSQDIETQYF.

J is TRBJ2-7 and V is TRBV7-9, with TRBD2 identical over 8 bases. Looked up from germline, CDR1 is SEHNR and CDR2 is FQNEAQ (reference sequence). With V trimmed by 2 bases and J by 0 bases, 9 bases remained unmatched. CDR3 size: 17 residues. The CDR3 DNA reads as TGTGCCAGCAGCTTATATCCAGGGAGCGGGAGCTCCTACGAGCAGTACTTC. Translated, it gives CASSLYPGSGSSYEQYF.

The chain recombines TRBV4-2 with TRBJ1-1; D gene uncertain. V was clipped by 0 bases and J by 1 base, with 6 bases between them. CDR3 length: 14 amino acids. Germline V gene sequence: CDR1 LGHNA, CDR2 YNFKEQ. The CDR3 coding sequence is TGTGCCAGCAGCCAAGATAGCAGGAACACTGAAGCTTTCTTT. Encoded protein: CASSQDSRNTEAFF.

This clone was picked up a small number of times. V and J are TRBV2 and TRBJ2-2; 8 bases match TRBD1. CDR1 is SNHLY and CDR2 is FYNNEI in the germline V gene. V was clipped by 8 bases and J by 3 bases; unmatched bases: 2. The CDR3 has 13 residues. The CDR3 loop is CASGQGDTGELFF. The CDR3 bases are TGTGCCAGCGGACAGGGCGACACCGGGGAGCTGTTTTTT.

The chain combines TRBV27 with TRBJ2-5, with 7 nucleotides matching TRBD2. Germline values: CDR1 MNHEY, CDR2 SMNVEV (reference sequence). V dropped 3 bases and J dropped 3; count of bases not matched to a gene: 1. The CDR3 is 13 amino acids. The CDR3 is CASSLGGEETQYF. DNA for the CDR3: TGTGCCAGCAGTTTGGGAGGGGAAGAGACCCAGTACTTC.

In this sample, this clone turned up once. The CDR3 DNA reads as TGTGCCAGCAGTCCCACCCAGGAGACCCGCGGCTACACCTTC. This codes for CASSPTQETRGYTF. The rearrangement joins TRBV27 to TRBJ1-2; D is unclear. V lost 5 bases to trimming and J lost 8 bases, with 18 bases between them. In germline, CDR1 is MNHEY, CDR2 SMNVEV (reference sequence). The CDR3 loop spans 14 amino acids.